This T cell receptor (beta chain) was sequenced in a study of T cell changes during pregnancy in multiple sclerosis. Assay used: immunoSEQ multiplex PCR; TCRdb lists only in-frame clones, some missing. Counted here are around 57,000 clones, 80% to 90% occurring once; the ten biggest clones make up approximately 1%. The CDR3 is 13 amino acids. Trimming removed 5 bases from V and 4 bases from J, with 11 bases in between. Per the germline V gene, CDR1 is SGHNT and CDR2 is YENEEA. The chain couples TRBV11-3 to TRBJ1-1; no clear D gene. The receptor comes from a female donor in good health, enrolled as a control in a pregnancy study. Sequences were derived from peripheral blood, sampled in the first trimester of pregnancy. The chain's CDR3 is CASSAPPGTEAFF. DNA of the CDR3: TGTGCCAGCAGCGCACCCCCAGGCACTGAAGCTTTCTTT.